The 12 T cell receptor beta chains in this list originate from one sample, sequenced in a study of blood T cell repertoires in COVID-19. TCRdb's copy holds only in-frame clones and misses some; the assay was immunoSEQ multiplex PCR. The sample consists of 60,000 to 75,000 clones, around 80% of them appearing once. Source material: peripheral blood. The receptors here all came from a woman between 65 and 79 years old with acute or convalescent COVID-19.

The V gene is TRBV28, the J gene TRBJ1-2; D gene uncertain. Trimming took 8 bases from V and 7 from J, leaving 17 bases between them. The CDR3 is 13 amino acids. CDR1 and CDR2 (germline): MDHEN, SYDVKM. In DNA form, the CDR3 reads TGTGCCAGCCACTCCCCGCTAGAGGGTGGCTACACCTTC. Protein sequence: CASHSPLEGGYTF.

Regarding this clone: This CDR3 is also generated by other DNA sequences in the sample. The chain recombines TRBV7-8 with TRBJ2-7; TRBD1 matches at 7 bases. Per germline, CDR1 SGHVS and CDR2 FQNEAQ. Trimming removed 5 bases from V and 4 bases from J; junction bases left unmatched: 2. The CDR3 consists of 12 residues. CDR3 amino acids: CASSQTGYEQYF. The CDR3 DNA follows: TGTGCCAGCAGCCAGACAGGGTACGAGCAGTACTTC.

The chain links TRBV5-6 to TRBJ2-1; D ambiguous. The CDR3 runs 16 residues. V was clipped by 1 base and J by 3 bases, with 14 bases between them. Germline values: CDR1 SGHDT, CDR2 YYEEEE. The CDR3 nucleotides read TGTGCCAGCAGCTTGATAAAAGCACGGTACTACAATGAGCAGTTCTTC. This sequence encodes CASSLIKARYYNEQFF.

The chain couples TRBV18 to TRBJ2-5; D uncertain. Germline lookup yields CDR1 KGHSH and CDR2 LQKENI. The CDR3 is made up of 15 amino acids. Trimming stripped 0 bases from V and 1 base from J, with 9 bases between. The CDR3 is CASSPPTPPQETQYF. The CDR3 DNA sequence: TGTGCCAGCTCACCACCGACACCCCCCCAAGAGACCCAGTACTTC.

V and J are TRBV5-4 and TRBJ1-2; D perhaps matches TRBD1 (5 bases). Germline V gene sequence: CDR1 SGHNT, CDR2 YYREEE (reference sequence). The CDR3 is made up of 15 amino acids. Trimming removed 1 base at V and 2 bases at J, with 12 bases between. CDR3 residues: CASSLSLRGNYGYTF. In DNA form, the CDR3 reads TGTGCCAGCAGCTTGTCACTTAGGGGAAACTATGGCTACACCTTC.

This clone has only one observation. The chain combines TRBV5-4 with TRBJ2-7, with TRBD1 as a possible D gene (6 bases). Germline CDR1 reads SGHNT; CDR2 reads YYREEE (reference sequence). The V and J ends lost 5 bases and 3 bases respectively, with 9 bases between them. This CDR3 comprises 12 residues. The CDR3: CASSKGGYEQYF. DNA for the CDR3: TGTGCCAGCAGTAAAGGGGGCTACGAGCAGTACTTC.

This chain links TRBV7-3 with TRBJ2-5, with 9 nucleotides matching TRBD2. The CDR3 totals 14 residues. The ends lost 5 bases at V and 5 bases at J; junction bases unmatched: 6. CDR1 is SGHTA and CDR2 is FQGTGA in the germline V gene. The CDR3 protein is CASSPRGGFETQYF. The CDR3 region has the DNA TGTGCCAGCAGCCCGCGGGGGGGCTTTGAGACCCAGTACTTC.

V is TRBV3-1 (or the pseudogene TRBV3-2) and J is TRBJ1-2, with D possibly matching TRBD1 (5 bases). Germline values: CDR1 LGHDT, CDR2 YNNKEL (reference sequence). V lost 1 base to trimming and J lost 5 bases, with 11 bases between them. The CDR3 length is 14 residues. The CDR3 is CASSQGQKYYGYTF. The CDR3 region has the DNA TGTGCCAGCAGCCAAGGACAGAAATATTATGGCTACACCTTC.

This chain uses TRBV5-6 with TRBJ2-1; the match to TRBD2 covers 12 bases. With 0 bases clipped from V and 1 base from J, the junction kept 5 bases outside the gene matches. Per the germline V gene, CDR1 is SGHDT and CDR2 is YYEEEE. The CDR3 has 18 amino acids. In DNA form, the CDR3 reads TGTGCCAGCAGCTTGGCTAGCGGGGGGGCTTGGTCCTACAATGAGCAGTTCTTC. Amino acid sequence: CASSLASGGAWSYNEQFF.

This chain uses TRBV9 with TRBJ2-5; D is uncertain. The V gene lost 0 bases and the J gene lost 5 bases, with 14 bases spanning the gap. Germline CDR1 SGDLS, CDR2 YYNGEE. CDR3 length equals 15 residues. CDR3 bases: TGTGCCAGCAGCGTAGCTACCACGGTCTCCGAGACCCAGTACTTC. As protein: CASSVATTVSETQYF.

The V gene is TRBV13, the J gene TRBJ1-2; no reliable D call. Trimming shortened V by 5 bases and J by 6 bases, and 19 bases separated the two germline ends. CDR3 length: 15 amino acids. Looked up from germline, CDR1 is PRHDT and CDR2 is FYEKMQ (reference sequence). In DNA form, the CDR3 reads TGTGCCAGCAGCACGCATGAGTTCCAGGTGGATGGCTACACCTTC. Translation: CASSTHEFQVDGYTF.

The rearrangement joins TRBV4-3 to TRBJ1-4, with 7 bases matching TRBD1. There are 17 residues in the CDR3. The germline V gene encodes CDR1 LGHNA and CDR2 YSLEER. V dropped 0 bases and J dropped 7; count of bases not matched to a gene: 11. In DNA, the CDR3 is TGCGCCAGCAGCCAAGAGACAGGGTGGGAATTTGGTGAAAAACTGTTTTTT. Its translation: CASSQETGWEFGEKLFF.